This T cell receptor (beta chain) derives from a study of radiation and T cells in renal cell carcinoma. Whole-study findings and limits: From baseline, blood top tumor clonotypes peaked at 2 weeks post-radiation.

Turning to this clone: Antigen unknown.

Profiling relied on immunoSEQ multiplex PCR, and the TCRdb table lists in-frame clones only, not all of them. The table includes around 100,000 clones, 84% detected once. As to time point: blood 4 weeks post-SBRT, at nephrectomy. This sample's treatment: 15 Gy SBRT to primary tumor, nephrectomy 4 weeks later. Nephrectomy followed 15 Gy stereotactic body radiation by 4 weeks. The patient's renal cell carcinoma had clear cell pathology. CDR1 and CDR2 (germline): MNHEY, SMNVEV (reference sequence). The CDR3 covers 16 residues. V shed 5 bases, J shed 1 base, and the junction held 8 bases outside the gene matches.

The source of this sequence is a man aged 55 to 69 with renal cell carcinoma. This chain links TRBV27 with TRBJ2-3; 8 positions agree with TRBD2. The starting material was blood, obtained from a patient whose treatment included radiotherapy and nephrectomy. The chain's CDR3 is CASSPRIAGRTDTQYF. CDR3 coding DNA: TGTGCCAGCAGTCCCCGGATAGCGGGGCGCACAGATACGCAGTATTTT.